Listed below are T cell receptor beta chains from one sample, sequenced in a study of graft-versus-host responses after intestinal transplantation. These receptors' antigens are unknown. The data were produced by immunoSEQ multiplex PCR, yet TCRdb's version contains in-frame clones alone and is incomplete. The repertoire holds about 39,000 clones, with 93% as singletons. This sample comprised unstimulated CD8+ T cells sorted from spleen or lymph node cells, obtained before transplant. These receptors were taken from a human donor who was the organ donor for an intestinal transplant. The CDR3 runs from the conserved cysteine through the conserved F or W. D genes are given only for firm matches. The size of a clone is reported for some rows only, either as once, few or many, or as a class for expanded clones.

V gene	J gene	D gene	clone size	CDR3 protein	CDR3 DNA
TRBV6-5	TRBJ2-7	NA	NA	CASRFGAGSYEQYF	TGTGCCAGCCGTTTCGGGGCGGGAAGCTACGAGCAGTACTTC
TRBV28	TRBJ2-2	NA	NA	CASSTPRGQSGELFF	TGTGCCAGCAGCACTCCGCGTGGACAGTCTGGGGAGCTGTTTTTT
TRBV6-6	TRBJ2-1	NA	NA	CASSYSGSEYNEQFF	TGTGCCAGCAGTTACTCGGGCAGCGAGTACAATGAGCAGTTCTTC
TRBV5-1	TRBJ2-7	TRBD1	NA	CASSWGTGGFEQYF	TGCGCCAGCAGCTGGGGGACAGGGGGCTTCGAGCAGTACTTC
TRBV25-1	TRBJ2-7	NA	NA	CASSFSYEQYF	TGTGCCAGCAGTTTCTCCTACGAGCAGTACTTC
TRBV5-1	TRBJ1-2	TRBD1	NA	CASSSGQGAVCGYTF	TGCGCCAGCAGCTCAGGACAGGGGGCTGTGTGTGGCTACACCTTC
TRBV28	TRBJ2-3	NA	NA	CASSLFLSTDTQYF	TGTGCCAGCAGTTTGTTCCTCAGCACAGATACGCAGTATTTT
TRBV5-4	TRBJ2-3	NA	NA	CASSLRGWMASSTDTQYF	TGTGCCAGCAGCTTGCGGGGGTGGATGGCGTCTAGCACAGATACGCAGTATTTT
TRBV5-4	TRBJ1-5	NA	NA	CASSKGEIRRSNQPQHF	TGTGCCAGCAGCAAGGGAGAGATCCGCCGAAGCAATCAGCCCCAGCATTTT
TRBV13	TRBJ2-1	NA	NA	CASSEWKSEQFF	TGTGCCAGCAGCGAATGGAAGTCTGAGCAGTTCTTC
TRBV7-2	TRBJ2-5	NA	NA	CASSSTAKETQYF	TGTGCCAGCAGCTCGACAGCAAAAGAGACCCAGTACTTC
TRBV6-6	TRBJ2-1	TRBD2	NA	CASNLLAGDPNEQFF	TGTGCCAGCAACCTACTAGCGGGAGATCCCAATGAGCAGTTCTTC
TRBV4-1	TRBJ2-7	NA	NA	CASRAGYSYEQYF	TGCGCCAGCAGGGCAGGGTACTCCTACGAGCAGTACTTC
TRBV28	TRBJ1-4	TRBD1	NA	CASSLFPTGRGATNEKLFF	TGTGCCAGCAGTTTATTCCCGACAGGGAGAGGGGCAACTAATGAAAAACTGTTTTTT
TRBV14	TRBJ2-3	NA	once	CASSPAWRKNTDTQYF	TGTGCCAGCAGCCCAGCTTGGCGGAAGAACACAGATACGCAGTATTTT
TRBV7-4	TRBJ1-1	NA	NA	CASRPGPGNMNTEAFF	TGTGCCAGCAGGCCGGGCCCGGGGAACATGAACACTGAAGCTTTCTTT
TRBV29-1	TRBJ2-2	TRBD2	NA	CSVEGLAGVTGELFF	TGCAGCGTTGAAGGACTAGCGGGAGTTACCGGGGAGCTGTTTTTT
TRBV2	TRBJ2-2	TRBD2	NA	CASSTKPLAGDTLANTGELFF	TGTGCCAGCAGTACAAAGCCACTAGCGGGTGACACCCTTGCGAACACCGGGGAGCTGTTTTTT
TRBV19	TRBJ2-1	NA	NA	CASTGSSYNEQFF	TGTGCCAGTACGGGGAGCTCCTACAATGAGCAGTTCTTC
TRBV6-5	TRBJ1-2	TRBD1	NA	CASSLTGGYGYTF	TGTGCCAGCAGTCTGACAGGGGGCTATGGCTACACCTTC
TRBV4-2	TRBJ2-7	TRBD2	NA	CASSQDAGTSGSIGYF	TGTGCCAGCAGCCAAGATGCCGGGACTAGCGGGAGTATTGGGTACTTC
TRBV5-3	TRBJ1-1	TRBD1	NA	CASRDRGYTEAFF	TGTGCCAGCCGGGACAGGGGGTACACTGAAGCTTTCTTT
TRBV4-1	TRBJ2-7	TRBD1	NA	CASSQTGGYEQYF	TGCGCCAGCAGCCAGACAGGGGGCTACGAGCAGTACTTC
TRBV13	TRBJ1-3	NA	NA	CASSLGRASGNTIYF	TGTGCCAGCAGCTTAGGACGGGCCTCTGGAAACACCATATATTTT
TRBV19	TRBJ1-2	NA	NA	CASSIPAYGYTF	TGTGCCAGTAGTATTCCCGCCTATGGCTACACCTTC
TRBV4-2	TRBJ2-7	TRBD2	NA	CASSQEDSGSQSYEQYF	TGTGCCAGCAGCCAAGAAGATAGCGGGAGCCAAAGTTATGAGCAGTACTTC
TRBV5-8	TRBJ2-7	NA	NA	CASSQEMDLGRISYEQYF	TGTGCCAGCAGCCAAGAGATGGACCTAGGACGAATCTCCTACGAGCAGTACTTC
TRBV4-3	TRBJ2-2	NA	NA	CASSQDARNTGELFF	TGCGCCAGCAGCCAAGATGCCAGGAACACCGGGGAGCTGTTTTTT
TRBV7-8	TRBJ2-2	TRBD2	NA	CASSHPGLAGSTGELFF	TGTGCCAGCAGCCATCCCGGACTAGCGGGGAGCACCGGGGAGCTGTTTTTT
TRBV14	TRBJ2-7	NA	NA	CASSQETGIYEQYF	TGTGCCAGCAGCCAAGAGACAGGAATCTACGAGCAGTACTTC
TRBV7-9	TRBJ2-5	NA	NA	CASSADISQETQYF	TGTGCCAGCAGCGCGGACATAAGCCAAGAGACCCAGTACTTC
TRBV5-1	TRBJ2-3	NA	once	CASSLGSRAGTDTQYF	TGCGCCAGCAGCTTGGGCTCGCGGGCAGGCACAGATACGCAGTATTTT
TRBV6-5	TRBJ2-3	TRBD1	NA	CASSYRGTGSTDTQYF	TGTGCCAGCAGTTACCGCGGGACAGGGAGCACAGATACGCAGTATTTT
TRBV5-1	TRBJ1-4	NA	NA	CASSLQKGGNEKLFF	TGCGCCAGCAGCTTGCAAAAGGGAGGTAATGAAAAACTGTTTTTT
TRBV6-5	TRBJ2-1	TRBD1	NA	CASSTGQDYNEQFF	TGTGCCAGCAGTACCGGACAGGACTACAATGAGCAGTTCTTC
TRBV28	TRBJ2-1	TRBD2	NA	CASSLALAGVFSYNEQFF	TGTGCCAGCAGTTTGGCACTAGCGGGAGTTTTCTCCTACAATGAGCAGTTCTTC
TRBV27	TRBJ2-7	TRBD2	NA	CASRLISGLNYEQYF	TGTGCCAGCAGGCTTATATCGGGACTAAACTACGAGCAGTACTTC
TRBV19	TRBJ2-7	NA	NA	CASSMVGGAEQYF	TGTGCCAGTAGTATGGTGGGAGGCGCCGAGCAGTACTTC
TRBV13	TRBJ2-1	NA	NA	CASKGQYNEQFF	TGTGCCAGCAAGGGCCAGTACAATGAGCAGTTCTTC
TRBV4-3	TRBJ2-1	TRBD2	NA	CASSQGTSGIDNEQFF	TGCGCCAGCAGCCAGGGGACTAGCGGGATAGACAATGAGCAGTTCTTC
TRBV4-1	TRBJ2-1	NA	NA	CASSPPRYTGDEQFF	TGCGCCAGCAGCCCCCCACGCTATACCGGCGATGAGCAGTTCTTC
TRBV9	TRBJ2-2	NA	NA	CASSVGWGNTGELFF	TGTGCCAGCAGCGTAGGTTGGGGGAACACCGGGGAGCTGTTTTTT
TRBV6-6	TRBJ2-7	TRBD2	NA	CASTTIAGTEQYF	TGTGCCAGCACTACCATAGCGGGAACCGAGCAGTACTTC
TRBV7-6	TRBJ2-7	TRBD2	NA	CASSLGPVLAGTYEQYF	TGTGCCAGCAGCTTAGGGCCCGTACTAGCGGGGACCTACGAGCAGTACTTC
TRBV4-1	TRBJ2-7	NA	NA	CASSQDGRASYEQYF	TGCGCCAGCAGCCAAGATGGGCGGGCCTCCTACGAGCAGTACTTC
TRBV7-8	TRBJ1-2	NA	NA	CASSLAPQTALIYGYTF	TGTGCCAGCAGCTTAGCTCCCCAGACAGCTCTTATCTATGGCTACACCTTC